This T cell receptor beta chain originates from a study of OX40 agonist ivuxolimab in advanced cancers. Overall study: Of the patients, three showed partial responses, one with hepatocellular carcinoma and two with cutaneous melanoma.

Data came from immunoSEQ multiplex PCR; TCRdb stores just in-frame clones and leaves some out. Of about 96,000 clones in the sample, approximately 84% were seen once. The CDR3 loop spans 14 amino acids. Germline CDR1 reads SNHLY; CDR2 reads FYNNEI. Deletions cut 4 bases from V and 4 bases from J, with 13 bases between. At baseline, cycle 4 day 1, and cycle 7 day 1, blood was sampled. The chain couples TRBV2 to TRBJ2-5; D tentatively reads TRBD1 or TRBD2 (5 bases each). This sequence originates from an adult with an advanced solid tumor such as melanoma, head and neck, liver or kidney cancer. Sequenced here: CD4+ or CD8+ T cells sorted from blood, sampled in a trial of the OX40 agonist ivuxolimab. CDR3 protein: CASSVGESGETQYF. The CDR3 DNA follows: TGTGCCAGCAGTGTGGGGGAGTCGGGAGAGACCCAGTACTTC.